What follows are 16 T cell receptor beta chains derived from one specimen sequenced in a study of cytomegalovirus exposure and HLA in healthy donors (dated by TCRdb to the late 2010s). The protocol used for the library was the immunoSEQ multiplex PCR assay. The multiplex PCR relied on a mix of 60 forward primers for TCR Vbeta segments and 13 reverse primers for TCR Jbeta segments. In its TCRdb copy, this immuneACCESS table keeps in-frame sequences only and misses some clones. Where compared with another copy, unresolved V genes explain less than half of these, and the others have no known cause. This sample lists about 190,000 clones; 65% to 75% were detected once. Clones ranked in the top ten supply about 5% of the sample. The sample taken for sequencing was PBMCs. These TCRs come from a man aged 30-40 years in good health and CMV-seropositive.

This clone showed up just once. V gene TRBV19 combines with J gene TRBJ2-1, with 7 nucleotides matching TRBD2. The CDR3 covers 14 residues. Germline assignment: CDR1 LNHDA and CDR2 SQIVND (reference sequence). The ends lost 5 bases at V and 9 bases at J; junction bases unmatched: 10. The CDR3 loop reads CASSVPGGRSEQFF. The CDR3 nucleotides are TGTGCCAGTAGTGTCCCGGGGGGTCGAAGTGAGCAGTTCTTC.

CDR3 amino acids: CASTLERGAFGEKLFF. CDR3 nucleotides: TGTGCCAGCACATTAGAGCGGGGAGCGTTCGGTGAAAAACTGTTTTTT. This chain joins TRBV5-8 and TRBJ1-4, with no clear D. The V end lost 6 bases, the J end lost 7 bases, and 22 bases lay between the germline ends. The CDR3 length is 16 residues. Germline CDR1 reads SGHTS; CDR2 reads YDEGEE. The variable domain in full, completed from reference TRBV5-8 and TRBJ1-4, reads EAGVTQSPTHLIKTRGQQATLRCSPISGHTSVYWYQQALGLGLQFLLWYDEGEERNRGNFPPRFSGRQFPNYSSELNVNALELEDSALYLCASTLERGAFGEKLFFGSGTQLSVL.

V is TRBV5-4 and J is TRBJ2-3; the match to TRBD2 covers 9 bases. Unmatched junction bases numbered 2, after V lost 0 bases and J lost 0 bases. There are 16 residues in the CDR3. CDR1 SGHNT and CDR2 YYREEE come from the germline V gene (reference sequence). The CDR3 loop is CASSLGGRGSTDTQYF. The CDR3 DNA is TGTGCCAGCAGCTTGGGCGGGAGGGGGAGCACAGATACGCAGTATTTT.

The chain recombines TRBV4-2 with TRBJ2-5, with TRBD2 matching over 11 bases. The CDR3 consists of 16 residues. The V gene's germline CDR1 is LGHNA and CDR2 YNFKEQ. V was pared by 3 bases and J by 5 bases, with 8 bases of the junction left unmatched. The CDR3 bases are TGTGCCAGCAGCCATCTTAGCGGGGGGGCCAGGGAGACCCAGTACTTC. Protein sequence: CASSHLSGGARETQYF.

CDR3 nucleotides: TGTGCCAGCAGCGCGGGACAGGGAGGAGATACGCAGTATTTT. Translating gives CASSAGQGGDTQYF. V and J are TRBV5-4 and TRBJ2-3; 9 bases match TRBD1. CDR3 length: 14 residues. The V and J ends lost 4 bases and 5 bases, in that order; junction bases with no gene match: 5. Germline V gene sequence: CDR1 SGHNT, CDR2 YYREEE (reference sequence).

The chain has TRBV7-8 and TRBJ2-5, with no clear D. V lost 5 bases and J 2 bases, leaving 3 bases between the germline ends. The CDR3 spans 11 residues. In germline, CDR1 is SGHVS, CDR2 FQNEAQ. For the CDR3, the DNA is TGTGCCAGCAGCCAACAAGAGACCCAGTACTTC. It translates to CASSQQETQYF.

The V call is TRBV21-1, the J call TRBJ2-7; TRBD1 is taken as the D call from the table, unchecked against the DNA. TRBV21-1 is given as a pseudogene. The CDR3 totals 16 residues. Here the CDR3 reads CASSKAPLGQGFEQYF. DNA of the CDR3: TGTGCCAGCAGCAAAGCCCCACTGGGACAGGGATTCGAGCAGTACTTC.

The V gene is TRBV6-1, the J gene TRBJ1-1; D call uncertain. Germline CDR1 and CDR2: MNHNS and SASEGT. V was pared by 1 base and J by 4 bases, with 13 bases between. The length of the CDR3 is 15 residues. CDR3 residues: CASSEDGSLGTEAFF. The CDR3 nucleotides are TGTGCCAGCAGTGAAGACGGGAGCCTGGGCACTGAAGCTTTCTTT.

The V gene is TRBV5-5, the J gene TRBJ1-3; D unclear. From germline, CDR1 is SGHKS and CDR2 YYEKEE (reference sequence). This CDR3 has 18 amino acids. V lost 3 bases and J lost 0, with 19 bases in between. DNA of the CDR3: TGTGCCAGCAGCTCCTCAAAGGACTGGAGTTTCTCTGGAAACACCATATATTTT. Its protein product is CASSSSKDWSFSGNTIYF.

V gene TRBV18 combines with J gene TRBJ1-4, with D perhaps TRBD1 (5 bases). There are 15 residues in the CDR3. V shed 0 bases and J shed 8 bases, with 13 bases lying between them. Germline loops: CDR1 KGHSH, CDR2 LQKENI. The CDR3 coding sequence is TGTGCCAGCTCACCACCCGGCCAGGGTCAAGAAAAACTGTTTTTT. Protein: CASSPPGQGQEKLFF.

The V call is TRBV19, the J call TRBJ2-1; TRBD1 matches at 10 bases. Trimming removed 7 bases from V and 8 bases from J; junction bases left unmatched: 5. The CDR3 contains 13 residues. Germline V gene sequence: CDR1 LNHDA, CDR2 SQIVND (reference sequence). The chain's CDR3 is CASITTGGDEQFF. Written as DNA, the CDR3 is TGTGCCAGTATCACGACAGGGGGCGATGAGCAGTTCTTC. Drawing the rest from reference TRBV19 and TRBJ2-1, the complete variable domain is DGGITQSPKYLFRKEGQNVTLSCEQNLNHDAMYWYRQDPGQGLRLIYYSQIVNDFQKGDIAEGYSVSREKKESFPLTVTSAQKNPTAFYLCASITTGGDEQFFGPGTRLTVL.

V usage is TRBV30 and J usage is TRBJ1-2, with a tentative D call TRBD1 (6 bases). V was pared by 3 bases and J by 4 bases, with 15 bases between. The germline V gene has CDR1 GTSNPN and CDR2 SVGIG (reference sequence). The CDR3 is 14 amino acids. The CDR3 protein is CAWSQQGSTYGYTF. The CDR3 nucleotides read TGTGCCTGGAGCCAACAGGGTTCTACCTATGGCTACACCTTC. Variable domain in full (rest from reference TRBV30 and TRBJ1-2): SQTIHQWPATLVQPVGSPLSLECTVEGTSNPNLYWYRQAAGRGLQLLFYSVGIGQISSEVPQNLSASRPQDRQFILSSKKLLLSDSGFYLCAWSQQGSTYGYTFGSGTRLTVV.

The chain employs TRBV30 and TRBJ1-2; a weak D match, TRBD1 (5 bases). CDR1 is GTSNPN, CDR2 SVGIG, per germline (reference sequence). V was trimmed by 1 base and J by 11 bases, leaving 17 bases between them. The CDR3 totals 13 residues. CDR3 in DNA: TGTGCCTGGAGTGCCCCGGCCCTCAAGGGGTACACCTTC. It encodes CAWSAPALKGYTF.

This clone was seen more than once but under ten times. The chain combines TRBV2 with TRBJ2-6; no clear D. CDR3 length: 14 residues. Germline V gives CDR1 SNHLY, CDR2 FYNNEI. V was trimmed by 3 bases and J by 0 bases, leaving 3 bases between them. The CDR3 nucleotides read TGTGCCAGCAGTGACGGCTCTGGGGCCAACGTCCTGACTTTC. This codes for CASSDGSGANVLTF.

The gene calls are TRBV30 and TRBJ1-2; 10 bases line up with TRBD1. This CDR3 is 13 amino acids long. The germline gives CDR1 GTSNPN, CDR2 SVGIG (reference sequence). V gave up 1 base and J gave up 7 bases; unmatched junction bases: 3. As DNA, the CDR3 is TGTGCCTGGAGTGGGGGGACAGGGGCTGGCTACACCTTC. Amino acids: CAWSGGTGAGYTF.

The V call is TRBV18, the J call TRBJ2-7; 10 bases fit TRBD2. The CDR3 runs to 18 residues. Germline CDR1 reads KGHSH; CDR2 reads LQKENI. V gave up 1 base and J gave up 3 bases; unmatched junction bases: 12. As DNA, the CDR3 is TGTGCCAGCTCACCACGGATCGGCGCGGCTAGCGGGAGCTACGAGCAGTACTTC. Encoded protein: CASSPRIGAASGSYEQYF.